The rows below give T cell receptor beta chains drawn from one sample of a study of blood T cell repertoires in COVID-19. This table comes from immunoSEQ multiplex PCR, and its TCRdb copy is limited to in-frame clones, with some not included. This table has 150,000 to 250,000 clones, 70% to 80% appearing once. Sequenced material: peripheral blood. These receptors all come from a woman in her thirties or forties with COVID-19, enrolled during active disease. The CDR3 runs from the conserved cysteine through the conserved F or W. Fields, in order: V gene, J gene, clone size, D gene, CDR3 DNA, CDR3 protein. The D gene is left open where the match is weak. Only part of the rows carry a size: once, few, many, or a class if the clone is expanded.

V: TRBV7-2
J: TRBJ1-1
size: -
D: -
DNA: TGTGCCAGCAGCCGGGGGACGAACACTGAAGCTTTCTTT
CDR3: CASSRGTNTEAFF

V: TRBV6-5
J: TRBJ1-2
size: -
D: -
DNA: TGTGCCAGCAGTTACCAACGAGACAGCTATGGCTACACCTTC
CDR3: CASSYQRDSYGYTF

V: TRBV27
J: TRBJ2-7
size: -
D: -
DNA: TGTGCCAGCAGTTTATACGGGAACGAGGACGAGCAGTACTTC
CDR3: CASSLYGNEDEQYF

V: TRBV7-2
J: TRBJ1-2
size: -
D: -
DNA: TGTGCCAGCAGCGTAGCAGGATCCCAGTCGGGTGGCTACACCTTC
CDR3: CASSVAGSQSGGYTF

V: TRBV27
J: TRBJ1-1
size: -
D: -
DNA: TGTGCCAGCATGAGTAACACTGAAGCTTTCTTT
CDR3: CASMSNTEAFF

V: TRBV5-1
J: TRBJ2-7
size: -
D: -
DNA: TGCGCCAGCAGCTTGGAGAGGGAGTATTTGGACGAGCAGTACTTC
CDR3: CASSLEREYLDEQYF

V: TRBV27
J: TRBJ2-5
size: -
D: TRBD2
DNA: TGTGCCAGCAGTTCTAGGACTAGCGGGGGAGAGACCCAGTACTTC
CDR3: CASSSRTSGGETQYF

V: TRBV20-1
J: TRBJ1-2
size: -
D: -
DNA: TGCAGTCCCAGGTACCTCTATGGCTACACCTTC
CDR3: CSPRYLYGYTF

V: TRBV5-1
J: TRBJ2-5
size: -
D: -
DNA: TGCGCCAGCAGCTTGGACAGGGCCGAAGAGACCCAGTACTTC
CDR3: CASSLDRAEETQYF

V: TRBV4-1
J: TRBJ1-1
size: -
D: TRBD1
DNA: TGCGCCAGCAGCCAAGATAGGAGACAGGGAGCTTTCTTT
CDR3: CASSQDRRQGAFF

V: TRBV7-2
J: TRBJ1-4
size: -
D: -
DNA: TGTGCCAGCGGAGAATCTTCAACTAATGAAAAACTGTTTTTT
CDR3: CASGESSTNEKLFF

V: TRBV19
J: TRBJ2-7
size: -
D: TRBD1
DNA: TGTGCCAGTAGTATTTTGGGACAGGGGAACTACGGGCAGTACTTC
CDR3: CASSILGQGNYGQYF

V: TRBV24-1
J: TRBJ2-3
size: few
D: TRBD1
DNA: TGTGCCACCAGTGACGACAGGGGAACAGATACGCAGTATTTT
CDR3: CATSDDRGTDTQYF

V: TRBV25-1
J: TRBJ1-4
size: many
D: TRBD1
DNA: TGTGCCAGCAGTGACAGGGGGCCTGGAGAAAAACTGTTTTTT
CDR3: CASSDRGPGEKLFF

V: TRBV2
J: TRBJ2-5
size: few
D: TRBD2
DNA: TGTGCCAGCAGTCGATATTCGACTAGCGGGGCCCCAGAGACCCAGTACTTC
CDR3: CASSRYSTSGAPETQYF

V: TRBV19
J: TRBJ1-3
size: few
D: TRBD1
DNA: TGTGCCAGTATCCAGGGGGCTTTCTCTGGAAACACCATATATTTT
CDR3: CASIQGAFSGNTIYF

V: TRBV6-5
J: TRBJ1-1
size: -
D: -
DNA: TGTGCCAGCAGTTACGCGTTTCCAATGAACACTGAAGCTTTCTTT
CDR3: CASSYAFPMNTEAFF

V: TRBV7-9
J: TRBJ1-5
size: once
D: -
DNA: TGTGCCAGCAGCTTAGGAGGGGGTGGTGCGGACCAGCCCCAGCATTTT
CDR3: CASSLGGGGADQPQHF

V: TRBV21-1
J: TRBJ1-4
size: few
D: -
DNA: TGTGCCAGCAGCAAAGCGCTCCGGACAGGGGGTGAAAAACTGTTTTTT
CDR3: CASSKALRTGGEKLFF

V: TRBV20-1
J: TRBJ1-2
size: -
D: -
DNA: TGCAGTGCTCCCCGCGGAGGCTACACCTTC
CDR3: CSAPRGGYTF

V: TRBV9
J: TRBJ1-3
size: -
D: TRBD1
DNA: TGTGCCAGCAGCCCAAGGGACAGTCCCTACTCTGGAAACACCATATATTTT
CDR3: CASSPRDSPYSGNTIYF

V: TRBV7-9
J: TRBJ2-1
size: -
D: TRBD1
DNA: TGTGCCAGCAGCGACAGGGGTGCGGGGCAGTTCTTC
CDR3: CASSDRGAGQFF

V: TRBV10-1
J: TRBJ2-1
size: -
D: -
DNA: TGCGCCAGCAGTGACTTACGTACTCCGTCGGGTGAGCAGTTCTTC
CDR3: CASSDLRTPSGEQFF

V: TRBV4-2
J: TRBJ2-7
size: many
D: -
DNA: TGTGCCAGCAGCCAAGTTCAGGGTCGAGACTACGAGCAGTACTTC
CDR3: CASSQVQGRDYEQYF

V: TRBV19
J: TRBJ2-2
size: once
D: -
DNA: TGTGCCAGTAGTAATTATAGGGGTAGAGCCGGGGAGCTGTTTTTT
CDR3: CASSNYRGRAGELFF

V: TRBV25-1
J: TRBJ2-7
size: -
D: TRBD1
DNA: TGTGCCAGCAGTGGCGATACAGGGGGCGAGTCGGACGAGCAGTACTTC
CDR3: CASSGDTGGESDEQYF

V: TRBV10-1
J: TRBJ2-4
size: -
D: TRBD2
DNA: TGCGCCAGCAGTGAGGGACTAGCGAAGGACATTCAGTACTTC
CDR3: CASSEGLAKDIQYF

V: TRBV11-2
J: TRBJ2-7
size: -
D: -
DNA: TGTGCCAGCAGCTTAGAGCGCGGGGGCCTGGAGCAGTACTTC
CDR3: CASSLERGGLEQYF

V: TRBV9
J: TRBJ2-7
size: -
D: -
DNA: TGTGCCAGCAGCGTGGGGGGGCAGGGGTTTTACGAGCAGTACTTC
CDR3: CASSVGGQGFYEQYF

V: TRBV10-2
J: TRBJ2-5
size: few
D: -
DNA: TGCGCCAGCAGTGAGTGGCAGAAAGAGACCCAGTACTTC
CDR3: CASSEWQKETQYF

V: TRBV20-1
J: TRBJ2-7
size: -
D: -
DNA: TGCAGTGCTAGTCCTAGAGGCTCCTACGAGCAGTACTTC
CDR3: CSASPRGSYEQYF

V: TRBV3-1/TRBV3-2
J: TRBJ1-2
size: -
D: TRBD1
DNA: TGTGCCAGCAGTCCGCCGGGACAGGGGGCCTACACCTTC
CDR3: CASSPPGQGAYTF

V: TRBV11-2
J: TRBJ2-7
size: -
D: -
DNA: TGTGCCAGCAGCTCGGTTACGGGGTTCACCTACGAGCAGTACTTC
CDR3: CASSSVTGFTYEQYF

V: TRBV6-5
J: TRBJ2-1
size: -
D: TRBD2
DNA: TGTGCCAGCTTCCCTAGCGGGAGGGCCGATGAGCAGTTCTTC
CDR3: CASFPSGRADEQFF

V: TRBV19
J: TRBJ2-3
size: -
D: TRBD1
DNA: TGTGCCAGTAGTCCCAGGACAGGGGGCCAAGATACGCAGTATTTT
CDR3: CASSPRTGGQDTQYF

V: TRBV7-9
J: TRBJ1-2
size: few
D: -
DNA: TGTGCCAGCAGCTGGGACAACCGGAACCGAGGCTACACCTTC
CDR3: CASSWDNRNRGYTF

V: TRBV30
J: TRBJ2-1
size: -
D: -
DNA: TGTGCCTGGAGTGTCGTGGGGGGTGGTAATGAGCAGTTCTTC
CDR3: CAWSVVGGGNEQFF

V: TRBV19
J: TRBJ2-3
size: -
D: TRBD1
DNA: TGTGCCAGTAGTGATGGACAGGGGAAGTTAGAGTATTTT
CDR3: CASSDGQGKLEYF

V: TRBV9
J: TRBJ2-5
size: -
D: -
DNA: TGTGCCAGCAGCGGGGGGCCAAACCGGGAGACCCAGTACTTC
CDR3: CASSGGPNRETQYF

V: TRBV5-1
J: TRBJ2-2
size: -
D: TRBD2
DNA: TGCGCCAGCAGCTTGGGGACTAGCGGGGTGAACACCGGGGAGCTGTTTTTT
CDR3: CASSLGTSGVNTGELFF

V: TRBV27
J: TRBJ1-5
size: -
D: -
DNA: TGTGCCAGCAGTTTGGAGGGGCCGAGCAATCAGCCCCAGCATTTT
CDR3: CASSLEGPSNQPQHF

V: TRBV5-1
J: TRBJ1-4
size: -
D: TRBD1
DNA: TGCGCCAGCAGCTTGGGGGGTGGACAGGCGAATGAAAAACTGTTTTTT
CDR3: CASSLGGGQANEKLFF

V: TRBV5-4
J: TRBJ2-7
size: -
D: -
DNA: TGTGCCAGCAGCTCGCGGACCGGGGATGGCGAGCAGTACTTC
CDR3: CASSSRTGDGEQYF

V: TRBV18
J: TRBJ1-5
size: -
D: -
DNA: TGTGCCAGTTCTCGCGGGGAGGATCAGCCCCAGCATTTT
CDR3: CASSRGEDQPQHF

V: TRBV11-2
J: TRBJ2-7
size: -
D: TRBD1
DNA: TGTGCCAGCAGCCCTCAGACAGGGGGCAGGGAGCAGTACTTC
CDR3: CASSPQTGGREQYF

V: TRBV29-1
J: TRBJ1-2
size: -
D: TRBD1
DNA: TGCAGCGTTGGACAGGGTGGTGGCTACACCTTC
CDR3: CSVGQGGGYTF

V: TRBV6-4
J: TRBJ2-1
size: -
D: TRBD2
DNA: TGTGCCAGCAGTCGTAGTGGCGGGAGTGGTTTTTATGAGCAGTTCTTC
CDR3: CASSRSGGSGFYEQFF

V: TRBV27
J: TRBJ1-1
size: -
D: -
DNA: TGTGCCAGCCGTGGACAGCCGAACACTGAAGCTTTCTTT
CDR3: CASRGQPNTEAFF

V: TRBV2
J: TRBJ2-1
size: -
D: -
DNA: TGTGCCAGCAGTGCGGAGACCCTCTCCCTCAATGAGCAGTTCTTC
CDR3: CASSAETLSLNEQFF

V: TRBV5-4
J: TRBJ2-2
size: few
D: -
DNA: TGTGCCAGCAGCCGAGGGGGAAACGGGGAGCTGTTTTTT
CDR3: CASSRGGNGELFF

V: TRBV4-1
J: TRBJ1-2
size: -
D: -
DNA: TGCGCCAGCAGCCGCGGGTACGGCTACACCTTC
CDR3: CASSRGYGYTF

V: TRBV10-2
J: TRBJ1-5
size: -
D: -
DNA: TGCGCCAGCAGTGTAGGCAGGGTGGGAAATCAGCCCCAGCATTTT
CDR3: CASSVGRVGNQPQHF

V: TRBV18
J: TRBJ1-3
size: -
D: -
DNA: TGTGCCAGCTCACCCCCGCAAGGGCTATTTTCAGGGATCGGAAACACCATATATTTT
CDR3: CASSPPQGLFSGIGNTIYF

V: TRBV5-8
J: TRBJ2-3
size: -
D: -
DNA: TGTGCCAGCAGCCGGAGGACGGCGATGGCAGATACGCAGTATTTT
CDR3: CASSRRTAMADTQYF

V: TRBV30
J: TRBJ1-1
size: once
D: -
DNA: TGTGCCTGGAGTAGCCTACCGAACACTGAAGCTTTCTTT
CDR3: CAWSSLPNTEAFF

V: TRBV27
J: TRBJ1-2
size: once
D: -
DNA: TGTGCCAGCAGGGCGGGACCCTCCTGGGTCTATGGCTACACCTTC
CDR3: CASRAGPSWVYGYTF

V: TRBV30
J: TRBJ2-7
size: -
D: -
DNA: TGTGCCTGGAGTGTAATCCCCCCCCCGGGCGAGCAGTACTTC
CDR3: CAWSVIPPPGEQYF